Listed below are T cell receptor beta chains from one sample, sequenced in a study of vaccination effects on CD4 cells after COVID-19. These receptors are not linked to any known antigen. Profiled with immunoSEQ multiplex PCR; TCRdb holds only in-frame clones, not every one. The table lists about 8,900 clones, about 75% of them singletons. The sample consisted of CD4+ T cells from PBMCs cultured without peptide, taken after COVID-19 vaccination. The receptors come from a human donor who received a COVID-19 vaccine. The CDR3 runs from the conserved cysteine through the conserved F or W. The D gene is left open where the match is weak. Clone size is shown for a subset of rows, as once, few, many or a class of expanded clone.

v_call	d_call	clone_size	j_call	cdr3_aa	cdr3_nt
TRBV29-1	-	few	TRBJ1-1	CSALNSVSEAFF	TGCAGCGCCTTGAACTCAGTTTCTGAAGCTTTCTTT
TRBV19	-	-	TRBJ1-5	CASNPGRRNQPQHF	TGTGCCAGTAATCCGGGACGGCGTAATCAGCCCCAGCATTTT
TRBV7-9	-	-	TRBJ2-7	CASSSPGRSGQYF	TGTGCCAGCAGCTCCCCGGGCAGATCCGGGCAGTACTTC
TRBV19	TRBD2	-	TRBJ2-2	CASKRMAGLAGLSNTGELFF	TGTGCCAGTAAGCGGATGGCCGGACTAGCGGGCCTATCGAACACCGGGGAGCTGTTTTTT
TRBV5-6	TRBD1	-	TRBJ1-1	CASSLVEGAWTEAFF	TGTGCCAGCAGCTTGGTAGAGGGGGCATGGACTGAAGCTTTCTTT
TRBV28	TRBD2	-	TRBJ2-1	CASKTMGLAGGPRLNEQFF	TGTGCCAGCAAGACTATGGGACTAGCGGGAGGGCCTAGGCTCAATGAGCAGTTCTTC
TRBV7-9	-	-	TRBJ2-3	CASSLVFHTQYF	TGTGCCAGCAGCTTAGTTTTCCATACGCAGTATTTT
TRBV7-8	-	-	TRBJ2-7	CASVMDGYSYEQYF	TGTGCCAGCGTAATGGACGGCTACTCCTACGAGCAGTACTTC
TRBV6-1	-	-	TRBJ2-2	CASSEMGINTGELFF	TGTGCCAGCAGTGAAATGGGAATAAACACCGGGGAGCTGTTTTTT
TRBV29-1	-	-	TRBJ2-1	CSVEDRVTWTVYNEQFF	TGCAGCGTTGAAGATCGGGTTACTTGGACAGTCTACAATGAGCAGTTCTTC
TRBV3-1/TRBV3-2	-	-	TRBJ2-7	CASSLPGPTYEQYF	TGTGCCAGCAGCCTCCCGGGTCCGACCTACGAGCAGTACTTC
TRBV6-2/TRBV6-3	-	-	TRBJ1-4	CASSYSTNSEKLFF	TGTGCCAGCAGTTACTCGACGAACAGCGAAAAACTGTTTTTT
TRBV14	TRBD2	-	TRBJ2-1	CASSQDGLAIDEQFF	TGTGCCAGCAGCCAAGATGGACTAGCGATCGATGAGCAGTTCTTC
TRBV19	TRBD1	-	TRBJ1-6	CASSIGTGNSPLHF	TGTGCCAGTAGTATTGGGACAGGGAATTCACCCCTCCACTTT
TRBV30	-	-	TRBJ1-6	CAWSDRDNSPLHF	TGTGCCTGGAGTGACAGGGACAATTCACCCCTCCACTTT
TRBV6-5	-	-	TRBJ1-5	CASLSPGSNQPQHF	TGTGCCAGCCTTTCCCCCGGTAGCAATCAGCCCCAGCATTTT
TRBV6-2/TRBV6-3	TRBD1	-	TRBJ1-5	CASSYLSGGRQPQHF	TGTGCCAGCAGTTACCTGTCAGGGGGGAGGCAGCCCCAGCATTTT
TRBV5-5	-	few	TRBJ1-1	CASSPWQSAGTEAFF	TGTGCCAGCAGCCCCTGGCAATCCGCGGGCACTGAAGCTTTCTTT
TRBV18	-	-	TRBJ1-2	CASSPSSSRGYTF	TGTGCCAGCTCACCAAGCTCTTCTCGGGGCTACACCTTC
TRBV7-8	-	-	TRBJ1-3	CASSIYRAPGNTIYF	TGTGCCAGCAGCATTTACAGGGCACCCGGAAACACCATATATTTT
TRBV7-9	-	-	TRBJ2-7	CASSLGIYYEQYF	TGTGCCAGCAGTCTGGGGATCTACTACGAGCAGTACTTC
TRBV2	-	-	TRBJ2-3	CASTYGTQYF	TGTGCCAGCACCTACGGTACGCAGTATTTT
TRBV6-5	-	-	TRBJ2-7	CASRHHKTDEQYF	TGTGCCAGCAGACACCATAAGACTGACGAGCAGTACTTC
TRBV18	-	few	TRBJ1-1	CASSPYWDFRRVNTEAFF	TGTGCCAGCTCACCTTATTGGGACTTTCGACGGGTCAACACTGAAGCTTTCTTT
TRBV7-2	TRBD1	-	TRBJ2-5	CASSYGTGTGGETQYF	TGTGCCAGCAGCTATGGGACAGGGACCGGGGGGGAGACCCAGTACTTC
TRBV19	-	-	TRBJ1-1	CASRVGVGTEAFF	TGTGCCAGTAGGGTGGGAGTCGGGACAGAAGCTTTCTTT
TRBV15	-	-	TRBJ1-1	CATSRTRGRTEAFF	TGTGCCACCAGCAGAACCAGGGGCCGTACTGAAGCTTTCTTT
TRBV28	-	-	TRBJ1-6	CASREGDSPLHF	TGTGCCAGCAGGGAAGGAGATTCACCCCTCCACTTT
TRBV19	-	once	TRBJ1-2	CASSIEGSYGYTF	TGTGCCAGTAGTATAGAGGGGAGCTATGGCTACACCTTC
TRBV28	-	few	TRBJ1-5	CASSPLDSPGSNQPQHF	TGTGCCAGCAGTCCCCTGGACAGCCCGGGAAGCAATCAGCCCCAGCATTTT
TRBV7-2	TRBD1	-	TRBJ2-7	CASSLGQGPGAQYF	TGTGCCAGCAGCCTGGGACAGGGGCCCGGGGCGCAGTACTTC
TRBV28	-	-	TRBJ2-4	CASSPTWGDIQYF	TGTGCCAGCAGTCCTACTTGGGGGGACATTCAGTACTTC
TRBV5-1	-	-	TRBJ2-3	CASSLGQAILTDTQYF	TGCGCCAGCAGCTTGGGTCAGGCGATACTCACAGATACGCAGTATTTT
TRBV7-3	TRBD2	-	TRBJ2-1	CASSQSGVNYNEQFF	TGTGCCAGCAGCCAGAGCGGGGTTAACTACAATGAGCAGTTCTTC
TRBV7-9	-	-	TRBJ2-3	CASSLGTVGGDTQYF	TGTGCCAGCAGCTTAGGTACGGTGGGGGGAGATACGCAGTATTTT
TRBV7-9	TRBD1	-	TRBJ1-2	CASSSTGAGGGYTF	TGTGCCAGCAGCTCAACAGGGGCGGGTGGTGGCTACACCTTC
TRBV30	-	-	TRBJ1-5	CAWSVPRRRGQPQHF	TGTGCCTGGAGTGTACCCAGGCGGCGCGGTCAGCCCCAGCATTTT
TRBV6-5	-	-	TRBJ1-1	CASSVTLNTEAFF	TGTGCCAGCAGCGTGACACTGAACACTGAAGCTTTCTTT
TRBV7-9	-	few	TRBJ1-4	CASSLGRVSGEKLFF	TGTGCCAGCAGCTTAGGTCGAGTGAGCGGTGAAAAACTGTTTTTT
TRBV2	TRBD1	-	TRBJ1-2	CASSVLGQGNGYTF	TGTGCCAGCAGTGTATTGGGACAGGGGAATGGCTACACCTTC
TRBV7-9	-	few	TRBJ2-2	CASSFKGGWGTGELFF	TGTGCCAGCAGCTTTAAAGGTGGTTGGGGGACCGGGGAGCTGTTTTTT
TRBV29-1	TRBD2	-	TRBJ2-1	CSGTSGTSGYNEQFF	TGCAGCGGTACCTCCGGGACTAGCGGGTACAATGAGCAGTTCTTC
TRBV9	-	-	TRBJ2-7	CASSVDPSSYEQYF	TGTGCCAGCAGCGTAGACCCGAGCTCCTACGAGCAGTACTTC
TRBV2	TRBD1	-	TRBJ2-3	CASSPTGGTDTQYF	TGTGCCAGCAGTCCTACAGGGGGCACAGATACGCAGTATTTT
TRBV4-1	TRBD1	-	TRBJ2-7	CASSQVGRGRYEQYF	TGCGCCAGCAGCCAAGTCGGCAGGGGGCGGTACGAGCAGTACTTC
TRBV20-1	-	-	TRBJ1-3	CSASGGIASGNTIYF	TGCAGTGCTAGTGGGGGGATAGCCTCTGGAAACACCATATATTTT
TRBV2	-	-	TRBJ1-5	CASSEAARGGGQPQHF	TGTGCCAGCAGTGAAGCGGCCCGCGGGGGTGGCCAGCCCCAGCATTTT
TRBV2	-	-	TRBJ1-2	CASSEGSFPYGYTF	TGTGCCAGCAGCGAGGGATCCTTTCCTTATGGCTACACCTTC
TRBV5-6	-	-	TRBJ2-1	CASSRSLGNEQFF	TGTGCCAGCAGCCGTTCCTTGGGGAATGAGCAGTTCTTC
TRBV28	-	-	TRBJ2-5	CASTIGGAGETQYF	TGTGCCAGCACCATCGGAGGGGCTGGGGAGACCCAGTACTTC
TRBV29-1	-	-	TRBJ1-4	CSVAGDRNEKLFF	TGCAGCGTTGCAGGTGATAGGAATGAAAAACTGTTTTTT
TRBV21-1	-	-	TRBJ2-6	CASSKRGTTFSGANVLTF	TGTGCCAGCAGCAAACGGGGGACTACTTTCTCTGGGGCCAACGTCCTGACTTTC
TRBV7-7	-	few	TRBJ1-5	CASSHPTGSNQPQHF	TGTGCTAGCAGCCACCCGACAGGTAGCAATCAGCCCCAGCATTTT
TRBV19	-	-	TRBJ2-2	CATASGVNYGELFF	TGTGCCACCGCCTCCGGGGTGAACTACGGGGAGCTGTTTTTT